Below are 8 T cell receptor beta chains sequenced from a single sample in a study of beta chain features in type 1 diabetes. Study-wide results and limits: Shortening of TCRB CDR3s, moderate but significant, appeared in all four CD4+ subsets of Type 1 diabetes patients.

Sequenced material consisted of expressed TCRB transcripts (all of the isolated RNA was reverse transcribed). The method was immunoSEQ multiplex PCR; TCRdb's version includes in-frame clones alone and lacks a portion of them. The data hold hundreds of thousands of clones, with about 14% observed a single time. For these TCRs, the target antigens are not known. Sequenced sample: naive CD4+ T cells from blood. These receptors originate from a young man with type 1 diabetes.

The chain employs TRBV30 and TRBJ1-3; D ambiguous. The germline V gene has CDR1 GTSNPN and CDR2 SVGIG (reference sequence). V was shortened by 1 base and J by 4 bases, with 11 bases between the two germline ends. CDR3 length: 14 amino acids. The CDR3 nucleotides read TGTGCCTGGAGTGGATACCTGGGAGGAAACACCATATATTTT. Protein sequence: CAWSGYLGGNTIYF. The full variable domain, in which reference TRBV30 and TRBJ1-3 provide the parts outside the CDR3, is SQTIHQWPATLVQPVGSPLSLECTVEGTSNPNLYWYRQAAGRGLQLLFYSVGIGQISSEVPQNLSASRPQDRQFILSSKKLLLSDSGFYLCAWSGYLGGNTIYFGEGSWLTVV.

Many counts were recorded for this clone. The V and J genes are TRBV7-2 and TRBJ2-4; TRBD2 is a possible D gene (6 bases). Germline V lookup: CDR1 SGHTA, CDR2 FQGNSA. This CDR3 contains 14 residues. V lost 5 bases to trimming and J lost 0 bases, with 8 bases between them. As DNA, the CDR3 is TGTGCCAGCAGCACGGGGGTAGCCAAAAACATTCAGTACTTC. Translating gives CASSTGVAKNIQYF.

This clone occurred a few times. This sequence joins TRBV30 and TRBJ1-2, with D tentatively TRBD1 (5 bases). The CDR3 consists of 13 residues. Trimming pared 3 bases from V and 6 bases from J, leaving 14 bases between. CDR1 GTSNPN and CDR2 SVGIG come from the germline V gene (reference sequence). CDR3 residues: CAWRRGGEDGYTF. The CDR3 coding sequence is TGTGCCTGGAGACGGGGGGGAGAGGATGGCTACACCTTC.

The rearrangement joins TRBV6-6 to TRBJ2-5; TRBD1 might be the D (7 bases). V lost 2 bases and J lost 7, with 17 bases in between. Germline V gene lookup returns CDR1 MNHNY and CDR2 SVGAGI (reference sequence). The CDR3 loop spans 15 amino acids. CDR3 nucleotides: TGTGCCAGCAGTTACCCGGACAGGCCCGGGGGGACCCAGTACTTC. It codes for CASSYPDRPGGTQYF.

The V gene is TRBV29-1, the J gene TRBJ2-2; 7 bases are shared with TRBD2. The trim removed 6 bases at V and 5 bases at J, leaving 9 bases unmatched. Per the germline V gene, CDR1 is SQVTM and CDR2 is ANQGSEA. The length of the CDR3 is 14 residues. The CDR3 region has the DNA TGCAGCGTCGTGACTAGCTGGGGGACCGGGGAGCTGTTTTTT. This sequence encodes CSVVTSWGTGELFF.

The rearrangement uses TRBV5-6 and TRBJ1-1; no firm D call. The V end was cut by 5 bases, the J end by 1 base, with 9 bases between. From germline, CDR1 is SGHDT and CDR2 YYEEEE. The CDR3 is 13 amino acids. The CDR3 bases are TGTGCCAGCAGTCCCCCGGGGAACACTGAAGCTTTCTTT. Its protein product is CASSPPGNTEAFF.

The table lists this clone with a few counts. The genes are TRBV2 and TRBJ2-5, with 7 bases matching TRBD1. V shed 5 bases and J 5 bases; nucleotides not matched to a gene: 8. The germline CDR1 and CDR2 sequences are SNHLY and FYNNEI. The length of the CDR3 is 14 residues. The CDR3 nucleotides read TGTGCCAGCAGTCAAACAGGGGTTTCGGAGACCCAGTACTTC. This codes for CASSQTGVSETQYF. Combining the CDR3 with reference TRBV2 and TRBJ2-5 gives the whole variable domain EPEVTQTPSHQVTQMGQEVILRCVPISNHLYFYWYRQILGQKVEFLVSFYNNEISEKSEIFDDQFSVERPDGSNFTLKIRSTKLEDSAMYFCASSQTGVSETQYFGPGTRLLVL.

V and J are TRBV5-4 and TRBJ1-2; no definite D call. The ends were cut back, 4 bases at V and 4 bases at J, with 17 bases in the middle. This CDR3 region has 15 residues. CDR1 SGHNT and CDR2 YYREEE come from the germline V gene (reference sequence). The CDR3 region has the DNA TGTGCCAGCAGCCGACCTGGCGCAGGTGGCTATGGCTACACCTTC. Encoded protein: CASSRPGAGGYGYTF.